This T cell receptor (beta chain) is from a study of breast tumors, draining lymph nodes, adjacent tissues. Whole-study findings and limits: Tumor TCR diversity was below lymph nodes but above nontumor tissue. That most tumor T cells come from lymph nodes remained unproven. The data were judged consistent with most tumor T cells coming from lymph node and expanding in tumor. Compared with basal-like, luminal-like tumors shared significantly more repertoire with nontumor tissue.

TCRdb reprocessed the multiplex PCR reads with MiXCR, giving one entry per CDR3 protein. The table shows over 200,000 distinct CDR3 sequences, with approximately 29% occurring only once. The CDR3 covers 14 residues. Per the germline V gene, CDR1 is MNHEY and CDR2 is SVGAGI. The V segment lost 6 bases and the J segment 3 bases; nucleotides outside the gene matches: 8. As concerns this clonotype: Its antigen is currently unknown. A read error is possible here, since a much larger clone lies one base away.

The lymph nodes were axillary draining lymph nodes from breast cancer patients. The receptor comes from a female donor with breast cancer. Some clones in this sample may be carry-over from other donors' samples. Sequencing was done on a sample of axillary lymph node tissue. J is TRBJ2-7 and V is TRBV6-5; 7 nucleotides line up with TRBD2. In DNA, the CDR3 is TGTGCCAGCAGGCGCGGGAGCAGTCTCTACGAGCAGTACTTC. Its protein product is CASRRGSSLYEQYF.